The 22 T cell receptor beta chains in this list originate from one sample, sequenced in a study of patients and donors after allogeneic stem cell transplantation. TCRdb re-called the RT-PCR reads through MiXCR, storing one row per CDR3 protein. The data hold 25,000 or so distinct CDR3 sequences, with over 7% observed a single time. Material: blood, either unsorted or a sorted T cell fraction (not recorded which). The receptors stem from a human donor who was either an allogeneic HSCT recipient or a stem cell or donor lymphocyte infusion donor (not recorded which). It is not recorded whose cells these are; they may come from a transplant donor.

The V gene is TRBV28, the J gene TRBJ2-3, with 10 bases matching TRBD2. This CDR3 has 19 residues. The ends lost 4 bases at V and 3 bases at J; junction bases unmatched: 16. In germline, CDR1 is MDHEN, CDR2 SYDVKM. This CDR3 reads CASSSPPGSLAGWTDTQYF. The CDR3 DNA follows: TGTGCCAGCAGTTCCCCCCCGGGGTCACTAGCGGGATGGACAGATACGCAGTATTTT.

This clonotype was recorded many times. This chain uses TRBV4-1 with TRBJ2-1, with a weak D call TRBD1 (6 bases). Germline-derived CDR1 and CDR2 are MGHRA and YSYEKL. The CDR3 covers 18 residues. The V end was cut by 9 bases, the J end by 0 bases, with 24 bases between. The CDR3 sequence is CARGYPGQIKSSYNEQFF. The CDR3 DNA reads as TGCGCCAGAGGGTATCCGGGACAAATAAAGAGCTCCTACAATGAGCAGTTCTTC.

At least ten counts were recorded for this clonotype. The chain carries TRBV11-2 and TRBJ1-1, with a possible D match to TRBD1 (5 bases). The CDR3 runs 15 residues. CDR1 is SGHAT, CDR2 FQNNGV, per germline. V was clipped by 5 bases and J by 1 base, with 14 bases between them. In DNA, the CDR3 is TGTGCCAGCAGCCAAGAGGGACTTTCGAACACTGAAGCTTTCTTT. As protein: CASSQEGLSNTEAFF.

The CDR3 loop is CASSQDRGGYAGYEQYF. The CDR3 DNA sequence: TGTGCCAGCAGCCAAGATCGGGGGGGATATGCCGGCTACGAGCAGTACTTC. The rearrangement links TRBV3-1 to TRBJ2-7, with TRBD2 matching over 8 bases. The CDR3 contains 17 residues. With V trimmed by 0 bases and J by 3 bases, 10 bases remained unmatched. Germline CDR1 is LGHDT and CDR2 is YNNKEL (reference sequence).

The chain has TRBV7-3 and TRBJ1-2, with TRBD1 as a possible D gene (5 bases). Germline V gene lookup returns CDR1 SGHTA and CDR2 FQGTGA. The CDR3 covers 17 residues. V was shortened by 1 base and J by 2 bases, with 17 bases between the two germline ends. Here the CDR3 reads CASSLKVRGNRNYGYTF. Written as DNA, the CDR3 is TGTGCCAGCAGCTTAAAGGTTCGGGGGAACCGAAACTATGGCTACACCTTC.

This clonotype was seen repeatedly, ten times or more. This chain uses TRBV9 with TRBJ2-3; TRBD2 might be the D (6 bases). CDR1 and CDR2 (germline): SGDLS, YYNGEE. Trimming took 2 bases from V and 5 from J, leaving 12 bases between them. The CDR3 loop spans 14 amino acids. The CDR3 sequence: CASSVGAGQDTQYF. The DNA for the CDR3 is TGTGCCAGCAGCGTGGGAGCGGGTCAAGATACGCAGTATTTT.

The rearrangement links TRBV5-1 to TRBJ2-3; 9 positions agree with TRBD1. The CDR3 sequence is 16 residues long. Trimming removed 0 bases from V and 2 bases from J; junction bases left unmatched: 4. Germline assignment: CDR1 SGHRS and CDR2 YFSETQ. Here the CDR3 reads CASSLAGQGSTDTQYF. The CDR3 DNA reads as TGCGCCAGCAGCTTGGCGGGACAGGGATCCACAGATACGCAGTATTTT.

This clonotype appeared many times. The chain's CDR3 is CSARAPPTSGRTYNEQFF. CDR3 nucleotides: TGCAGTGCTAGAGCTCCCCCTACTAGCGGGCGGACCTACAATGAGCAGTTCTTC. The genes are TRBV20-1 and TRBJ2-1, with TRBD2 matching over 9 bases. The CDR3 sequence is 18 residues long. V lost 1 base and J lost 2; bases outside the gene matches: 12. Germline CDR1 reads DFQATT; CDR2 reads SNEGSKA (reference sequence).

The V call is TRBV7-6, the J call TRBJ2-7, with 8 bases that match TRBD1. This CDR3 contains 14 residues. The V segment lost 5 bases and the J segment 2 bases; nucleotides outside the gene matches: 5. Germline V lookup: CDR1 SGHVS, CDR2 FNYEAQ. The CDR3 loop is CASSPTGVPYEQYF. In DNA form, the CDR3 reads TGTGCCAGCAGCCCGACAGGGGTCCCCTACGAGCAGTACTTC.

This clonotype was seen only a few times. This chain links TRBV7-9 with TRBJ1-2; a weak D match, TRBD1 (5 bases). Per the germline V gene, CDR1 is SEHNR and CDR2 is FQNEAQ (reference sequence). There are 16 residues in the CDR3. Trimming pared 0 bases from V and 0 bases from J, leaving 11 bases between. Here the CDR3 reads CASSLALAGPNYGYTF. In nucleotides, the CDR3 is TGTGCCAGCAGCTTAGCCTTAGCAGGGCCTAACTATGGCTACACCTTC.

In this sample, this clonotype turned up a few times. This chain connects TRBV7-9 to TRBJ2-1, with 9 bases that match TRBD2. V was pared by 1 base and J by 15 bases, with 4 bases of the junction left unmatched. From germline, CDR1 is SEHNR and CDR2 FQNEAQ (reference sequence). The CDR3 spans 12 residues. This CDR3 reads CASSLGGGAGFF. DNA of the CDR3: TGTGCCAGCAGCTTAGGCGGGGGGGCGGGGTTCTTC.

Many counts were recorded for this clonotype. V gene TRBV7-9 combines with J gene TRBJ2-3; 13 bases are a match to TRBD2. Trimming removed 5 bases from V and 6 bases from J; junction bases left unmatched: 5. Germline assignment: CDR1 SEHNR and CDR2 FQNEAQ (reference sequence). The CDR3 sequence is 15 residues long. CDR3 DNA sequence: TGTGCCAGCAGCCCACTAGCGGGAGGGCTGGATACGCAGTATTTT. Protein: CASSPLAGGLDTQYF.

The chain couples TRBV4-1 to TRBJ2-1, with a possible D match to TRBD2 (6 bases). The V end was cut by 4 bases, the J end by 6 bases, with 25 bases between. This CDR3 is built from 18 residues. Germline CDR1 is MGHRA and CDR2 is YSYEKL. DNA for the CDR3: TGCGCCAGCAGCCGAGGAGTATCCGGGACTTCACATTCCAATGAGCAGTTCTTC. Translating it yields CASSRGVSGTSHSNEQFF.

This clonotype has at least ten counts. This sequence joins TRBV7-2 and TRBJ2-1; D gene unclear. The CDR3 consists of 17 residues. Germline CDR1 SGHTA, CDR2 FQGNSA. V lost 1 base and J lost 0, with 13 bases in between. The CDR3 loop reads CASSLGPRSSSYNEQFF. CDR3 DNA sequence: TGTGCCAGCAGCTTAGGTCCGCGGTCGAGCTCCTACAATGAGCAGTTCTTC.

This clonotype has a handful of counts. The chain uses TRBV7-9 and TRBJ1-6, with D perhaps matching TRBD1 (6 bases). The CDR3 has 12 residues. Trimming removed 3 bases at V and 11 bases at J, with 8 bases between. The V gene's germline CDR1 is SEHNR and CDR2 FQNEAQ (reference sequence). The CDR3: CASSFEGAPLHF. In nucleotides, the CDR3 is TGTGCCAGCAGCTTCGAGGGGGCACCCCTCCACTTT.

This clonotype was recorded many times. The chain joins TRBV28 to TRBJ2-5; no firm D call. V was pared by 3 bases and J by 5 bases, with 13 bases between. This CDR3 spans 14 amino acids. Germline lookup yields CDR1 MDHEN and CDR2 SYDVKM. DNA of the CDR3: TGTGCCAGCAGTTTCCCCAGCGTCCGGGAGACCCAGTACTTC. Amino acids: CASSFPSVRETQYF.

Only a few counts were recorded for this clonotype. In DNA form, the CDR3 reads TGTGCCAGTAGTATCGGGAGGGGATCGGGCTATAGCAATCAGCCCCAGCATTTT. Its translation is CASSIGRGSGYSNQPQHF. The rearrangement uses TRBV19 and TRBJ1-5; TRBD1 might be the D (5 bases). The germline CDR1 and CDR2 sequences are LNHDA and SQIVND (reference sequence). The V end was cut by 3 bases, the J end by 0 bases, with 18 bases between. The CDR3 covers 18 residues.

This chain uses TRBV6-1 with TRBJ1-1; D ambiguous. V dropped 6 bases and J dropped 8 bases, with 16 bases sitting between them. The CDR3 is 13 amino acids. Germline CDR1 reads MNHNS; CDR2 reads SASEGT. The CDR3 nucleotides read TGTGCCAGCAGCCTACCCAGTGCCCGGGAAGCTTTCTTT. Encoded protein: CASSLPSAREAFF.

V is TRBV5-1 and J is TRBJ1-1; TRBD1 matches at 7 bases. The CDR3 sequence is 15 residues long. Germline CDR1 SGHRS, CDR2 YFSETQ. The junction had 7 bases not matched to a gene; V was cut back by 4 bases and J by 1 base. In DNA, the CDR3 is TGCGCCAGCAGCCTACAAGGGGGCCAGAACACTGAAGCTTTCTTT. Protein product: CASSLQGGQNTEAFF.

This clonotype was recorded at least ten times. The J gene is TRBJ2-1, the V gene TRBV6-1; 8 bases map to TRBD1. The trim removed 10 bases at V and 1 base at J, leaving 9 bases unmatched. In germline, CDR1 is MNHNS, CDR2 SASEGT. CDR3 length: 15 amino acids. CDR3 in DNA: TGTGCCATCTCCCCCCGGGACAGGTCCTACAATGAGCAGTTCTTC. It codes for CAISPRDRSYNEQFF.

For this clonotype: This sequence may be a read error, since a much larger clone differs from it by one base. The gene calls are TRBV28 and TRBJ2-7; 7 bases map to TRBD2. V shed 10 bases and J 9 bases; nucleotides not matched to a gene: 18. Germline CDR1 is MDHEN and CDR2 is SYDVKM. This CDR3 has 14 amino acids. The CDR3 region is CANSLLAGLVGQYF. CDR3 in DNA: TGTGCCAACAGCCTTTTAGCGGGCTTAGTCGGGCAGTACTTC.

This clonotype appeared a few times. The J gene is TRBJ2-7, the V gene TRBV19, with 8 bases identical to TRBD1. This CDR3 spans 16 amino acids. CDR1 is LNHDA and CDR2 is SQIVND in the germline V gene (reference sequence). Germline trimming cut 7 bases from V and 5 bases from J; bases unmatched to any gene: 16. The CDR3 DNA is TGTGCCAGTACCGACAGGGGTTCATTCGCATGGGACGAGCAGTACTTC. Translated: CASTDRGSFAWDEQYF.